The clone carrying this T cell receptor beta chain appeared once. Its matching antigen is unknown. Selected positively for CCR7 and CD45RO-negative, naive CD8 cells excluded terminally differentiated effector memory CD45RA+ cells. This sample is part of a study of shared clonotypes between healthy human individuals. Study observations and caveats: Generally, naive subsets (rather than memory subsets) showed larger estimated richness.

The DNA input per sorted-subset replicate PCR was 150 to 200 ng, corresponding to some 30,000 T cell genomes. TCRdb's table, derived via immunoSEQ multiplex PCR, lists solely in-frame clones and lacks some. The sample has some 2.1 million clones; about 93% are singletons. CDR1 is SGHTA, CDR2 FQGTGA, per germline. Trimming pared 5 bases from V and 7 bases from J, leaving 12 bases between. The CDR3 has 13 residues. The sequencing input was naive CD8+ T cells from PBMCs. V is TRBV7-3 and J is TRBJ2-1; no definite D call. The sequence came from a man aged 18 to 30 in good health. Some clones in this sample may be carry-over from other donors' samples. The CDR3 is CASSPPFSNEQFF. The CDR3 DNA reads as TGTGCCAGCAGCCCACCTTTTTCAAATGAGCAGTTCTTC.